This T cell receptor beta chain was observed in a study of CD8 T cells in ankylosing spondylitis. This clonotype was picked up many times. Its antigen is currently unknown. The CDR3 is 17 amino acids. CDR1 and CDR2 from the germline V gene are DFQATT and SNEGSKA (reference sequence). Trimming shortened V by 3 bases and J by 3 bases, and 23 bases separated the two germline ends. Study outcomes and limitations: A TCR beta motif of seven or eight highly homologous variants appeared characteristic of ankylosing spondylitis blood.

Libraries for TCR beta were made by quantitative 5'-RACE with molecular barcodes. TCRdb recomputed calls from the 5' RACE reads with MiXCR, one row per CDR3 protein. The table lists 450,000 to 550,000 distinct CDR3 sequences, less than 6% of them singletons. The chain joins TRBV20-1 to TRBJ2-5, with a tentative D call TRBD2 (7 bases). The clonotype was recovered from a male donor with ankylosing spondylitis. Material for sequencing was blood, either unsorted or a sorted T cell fraction (not recorded which). CDR3 amino acids: CSASSPPGGGKKETQYF. CDR3 nucleotides: TGCAGTGCTAGTTCCCCGCCGGGGGGCGGGAAAAAAGAGACCCAGTACTTC.